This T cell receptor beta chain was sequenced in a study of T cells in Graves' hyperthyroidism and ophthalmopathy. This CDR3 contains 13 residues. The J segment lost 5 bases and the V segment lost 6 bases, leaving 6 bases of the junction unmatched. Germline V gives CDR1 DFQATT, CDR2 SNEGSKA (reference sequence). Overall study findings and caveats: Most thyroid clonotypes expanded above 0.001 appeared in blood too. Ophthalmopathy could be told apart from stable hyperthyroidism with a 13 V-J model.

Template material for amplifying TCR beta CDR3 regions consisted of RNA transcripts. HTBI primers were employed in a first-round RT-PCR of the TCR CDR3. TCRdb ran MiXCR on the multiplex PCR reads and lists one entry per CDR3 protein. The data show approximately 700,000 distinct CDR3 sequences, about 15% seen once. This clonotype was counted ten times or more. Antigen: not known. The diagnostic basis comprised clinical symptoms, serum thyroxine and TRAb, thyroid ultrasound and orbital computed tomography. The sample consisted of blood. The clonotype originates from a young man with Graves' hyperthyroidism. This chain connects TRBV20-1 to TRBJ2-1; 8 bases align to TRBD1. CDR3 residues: CSAVRGRNNEQFF. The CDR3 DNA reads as TGCAGTGCAGTCAGGGGGCGTAACAATGAGCAGTTCTTC.